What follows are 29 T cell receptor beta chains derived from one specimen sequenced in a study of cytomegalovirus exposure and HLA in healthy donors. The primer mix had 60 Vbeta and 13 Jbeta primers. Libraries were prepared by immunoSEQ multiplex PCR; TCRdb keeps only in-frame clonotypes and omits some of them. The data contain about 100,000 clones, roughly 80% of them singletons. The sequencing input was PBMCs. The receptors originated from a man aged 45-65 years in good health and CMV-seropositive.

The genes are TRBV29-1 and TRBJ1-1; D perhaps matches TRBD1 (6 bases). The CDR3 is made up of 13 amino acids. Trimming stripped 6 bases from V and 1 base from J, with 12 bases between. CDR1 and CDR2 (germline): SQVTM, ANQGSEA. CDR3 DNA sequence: TGCAGCGTGGGAGTGACAGGGAACACTGAAGCTTTCTTT. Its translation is CSVGVTGNTEAFF.

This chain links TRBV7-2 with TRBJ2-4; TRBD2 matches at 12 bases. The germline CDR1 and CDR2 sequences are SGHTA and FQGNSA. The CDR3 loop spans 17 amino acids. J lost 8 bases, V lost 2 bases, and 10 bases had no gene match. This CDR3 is CASSLTLAGGQGDIQYF. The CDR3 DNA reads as TGTGCCAGCAGCTTAACCCTAGCGGGGGGGCAGGGGGACATTCAGTACTTC.

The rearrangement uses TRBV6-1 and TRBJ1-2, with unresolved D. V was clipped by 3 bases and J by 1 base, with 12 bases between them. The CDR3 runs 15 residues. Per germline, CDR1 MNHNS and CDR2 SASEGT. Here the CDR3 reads CASSDWQAFNYGYTF. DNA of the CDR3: TGTGCCAGCAGTGACTGGCAGGCGTTTAACTATGGCTACACCTTC.

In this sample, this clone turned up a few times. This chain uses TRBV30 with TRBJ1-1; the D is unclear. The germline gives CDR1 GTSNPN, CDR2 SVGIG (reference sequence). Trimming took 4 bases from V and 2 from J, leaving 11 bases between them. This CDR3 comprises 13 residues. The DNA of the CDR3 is TGTGCCTGGACCCGCACATTCAACACTGAAGCTTTCTTT. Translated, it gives CAWTRTFNTEAFF.

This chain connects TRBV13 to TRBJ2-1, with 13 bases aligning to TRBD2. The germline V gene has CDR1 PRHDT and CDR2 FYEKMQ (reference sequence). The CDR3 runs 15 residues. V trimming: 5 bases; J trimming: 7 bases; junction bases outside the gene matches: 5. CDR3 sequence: CASSATSGGANEQFF. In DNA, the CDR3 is TGTGCCAGCAGCGCTACTAGCGGGGGGGCTAATGAGCAGTTCTTC.

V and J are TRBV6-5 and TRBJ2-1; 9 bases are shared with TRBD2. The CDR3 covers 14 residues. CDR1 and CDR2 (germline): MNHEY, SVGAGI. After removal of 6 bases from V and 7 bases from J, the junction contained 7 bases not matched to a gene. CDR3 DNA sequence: TGTGCCAGCAGGGGCGGGGGGGCGAAGAATGAGCAGTTCTTC. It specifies CASRGGGAKNEQFF.

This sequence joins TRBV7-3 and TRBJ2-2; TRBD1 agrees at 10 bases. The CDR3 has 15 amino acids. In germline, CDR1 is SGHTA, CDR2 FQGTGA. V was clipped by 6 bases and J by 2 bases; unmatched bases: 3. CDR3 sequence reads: CASSGDRGNTGELFF. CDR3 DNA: TGTGCCAGCAGTGGGGACAGGGGCAACACCGGGGAGCTGTTTTTT.

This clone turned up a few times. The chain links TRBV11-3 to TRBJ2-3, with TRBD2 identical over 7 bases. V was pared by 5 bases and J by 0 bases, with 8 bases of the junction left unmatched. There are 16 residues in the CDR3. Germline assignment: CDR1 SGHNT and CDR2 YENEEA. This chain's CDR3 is CASSPGGGSSTDTQYF. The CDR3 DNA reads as TGTGCCAGCAGCCCGGGAGGCGGGTCTAGCACAGATACGCAGTATTTT.

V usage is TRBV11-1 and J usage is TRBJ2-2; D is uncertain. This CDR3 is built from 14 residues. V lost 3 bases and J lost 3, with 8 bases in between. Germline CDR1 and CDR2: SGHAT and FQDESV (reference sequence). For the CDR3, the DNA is TGTGCCAGCAGCTTTTTCGCGGACACCGGGGAGCTGTTTTTT. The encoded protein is CASSFFADTGELFF. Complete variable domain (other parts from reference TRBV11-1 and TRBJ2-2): EAEVAQSPRYKITEKSQAVAFWCDPISGHATLYWYRQILGQGPELLVQFQDESVVDDSQLPKDRFSAERLKGVDSTLKIQPAELGDSAMYLCASSFFADTGELFFGEGSRLTVL.

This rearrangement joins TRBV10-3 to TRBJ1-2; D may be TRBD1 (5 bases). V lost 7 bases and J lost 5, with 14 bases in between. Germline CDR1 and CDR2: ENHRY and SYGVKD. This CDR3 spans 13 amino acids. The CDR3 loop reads CAITADSEYGYTF. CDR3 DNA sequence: TGTGCCATCACCGCAGACAGTGAATATGGCTACACCTTC.

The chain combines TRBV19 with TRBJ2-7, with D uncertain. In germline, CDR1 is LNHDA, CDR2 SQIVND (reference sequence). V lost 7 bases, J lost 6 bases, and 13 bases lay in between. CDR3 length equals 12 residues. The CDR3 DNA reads TGTGCCAGTATAGGATTTCTAGGCGAGCAGTACTTC. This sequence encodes CASIGFLGEQYF.

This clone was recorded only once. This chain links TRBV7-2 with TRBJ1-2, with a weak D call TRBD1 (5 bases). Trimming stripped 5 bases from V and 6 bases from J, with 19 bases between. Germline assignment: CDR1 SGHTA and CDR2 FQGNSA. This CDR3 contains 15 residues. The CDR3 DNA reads TGTGCCAGCAGCGCCCCTCGGGGGGAGGTTGATGGCTACACCTTC. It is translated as CASSAPRGEVDGYTF.

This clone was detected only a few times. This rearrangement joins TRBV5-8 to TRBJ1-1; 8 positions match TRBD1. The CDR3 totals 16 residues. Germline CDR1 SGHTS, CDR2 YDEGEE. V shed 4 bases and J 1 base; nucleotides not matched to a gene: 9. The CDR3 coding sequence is TGTGCCAGCAGCCGACTTGGGACAGGAACGAACACTGAAGCTTTCTTT. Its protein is CASSRLGTGTNTEAFF.

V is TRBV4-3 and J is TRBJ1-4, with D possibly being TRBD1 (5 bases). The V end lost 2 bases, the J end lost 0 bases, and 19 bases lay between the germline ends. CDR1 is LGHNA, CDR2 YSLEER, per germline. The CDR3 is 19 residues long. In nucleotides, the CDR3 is TGCGCCAGCAGCCAACTAAGGGCAGGGCTAGATACAACTAATGAAAAACTGTTTTTT. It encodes CASSQLRAGLDTTNEKLFF.

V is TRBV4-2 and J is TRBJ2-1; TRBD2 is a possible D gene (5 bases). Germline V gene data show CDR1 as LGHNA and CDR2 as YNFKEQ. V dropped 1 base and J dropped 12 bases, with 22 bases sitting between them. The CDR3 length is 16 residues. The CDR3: CASSQGSGWQSSGQFF. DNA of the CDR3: TGTGCCAGCAGCCAAGGTTCTGGGTGGCAGTCGAGCGGGCAGTTCTTC.

For the CDR3, the DNA is TGTGCCAGCAGCAAGGATCTCGAACTACGGAATGAGCAGTTCTTC. The encoded protein is CASSKDLELRNEQFF. This sequence joins TRBV5-6 and TRBJ2-1; no reliable D call. Germline CDR1 reads SGHDT; CDR2 reads YYEEEE. The CDR3 covers 15 residues. V was pared by 4 bases and J by 7 bases, with 18 bases between.

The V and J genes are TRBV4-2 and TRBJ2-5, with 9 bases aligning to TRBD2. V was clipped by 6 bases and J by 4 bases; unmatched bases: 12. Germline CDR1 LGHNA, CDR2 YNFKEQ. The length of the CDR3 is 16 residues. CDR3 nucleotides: TGTGCCAGCAGTCCCCTGGGCGGGGGGGCCCGAGAGACCCAGTACTTC. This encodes CASSPLGGGARETQYF.

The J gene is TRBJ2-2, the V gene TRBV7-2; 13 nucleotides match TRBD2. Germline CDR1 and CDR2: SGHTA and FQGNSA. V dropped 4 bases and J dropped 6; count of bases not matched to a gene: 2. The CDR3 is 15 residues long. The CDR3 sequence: CASSSTSGGAGELFF. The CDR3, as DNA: TGTGCCAGCAGCTCTACTAGCGGGGGGGCCGGGGAGCTGTTTTTT.

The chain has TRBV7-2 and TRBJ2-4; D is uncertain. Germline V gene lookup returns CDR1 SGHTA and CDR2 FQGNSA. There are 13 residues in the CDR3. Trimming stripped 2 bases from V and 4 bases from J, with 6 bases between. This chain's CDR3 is CASSLPQKNIQYF. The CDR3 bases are TGTGCCAGCAGCTTACCCCAAAAAAACATTCAGTACTTC. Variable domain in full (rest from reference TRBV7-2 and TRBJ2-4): GAGVSQSPSNKVTEKGKDVELRCDPISGHTALYWYRQSLGQGLEFLIYFQGNSAPDKSGLPSDRFSAERTGGSVSTLTIQRTQQEDSAVYLCASSLPQKNIQYFGAGTRLSVL.

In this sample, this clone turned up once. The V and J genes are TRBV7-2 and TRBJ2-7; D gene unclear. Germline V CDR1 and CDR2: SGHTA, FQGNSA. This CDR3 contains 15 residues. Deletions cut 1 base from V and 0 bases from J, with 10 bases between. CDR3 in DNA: TGTGCCAGCAGCTTAGAAATCGCTAGCTCCTACGAGCAGTACTTC. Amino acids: CASSLEIASSYEQYF.

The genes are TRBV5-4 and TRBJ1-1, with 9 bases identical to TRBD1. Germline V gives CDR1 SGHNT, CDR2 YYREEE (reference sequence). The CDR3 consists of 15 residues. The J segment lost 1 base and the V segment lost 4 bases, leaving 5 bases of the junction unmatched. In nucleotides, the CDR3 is TGTGCCAGCAGCAGCCCGGGACAGGGGAACACTGAAGCTTTCTTT. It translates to CASSSPGQGNTEAFF.

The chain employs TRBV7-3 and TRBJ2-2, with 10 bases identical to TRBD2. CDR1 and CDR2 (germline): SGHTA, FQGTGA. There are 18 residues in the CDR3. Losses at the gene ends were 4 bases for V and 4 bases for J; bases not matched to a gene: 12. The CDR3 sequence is CASSSRGSGGAVTGELFF. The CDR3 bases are TGTGCCAGCAGCTCCCGGGGGAGCGGGGGGGCCGTCACCGGGGAGCTGTTTTTT.

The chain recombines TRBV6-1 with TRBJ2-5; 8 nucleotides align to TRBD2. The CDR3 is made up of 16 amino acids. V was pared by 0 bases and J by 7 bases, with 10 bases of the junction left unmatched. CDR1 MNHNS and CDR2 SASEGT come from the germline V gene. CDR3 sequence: CASSEAGRGDSGTQYF. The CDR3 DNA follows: TGTGCCAGCAGTGAAGCCGGGCGGGGGGACTCGGGGACCCAGTACTTC.

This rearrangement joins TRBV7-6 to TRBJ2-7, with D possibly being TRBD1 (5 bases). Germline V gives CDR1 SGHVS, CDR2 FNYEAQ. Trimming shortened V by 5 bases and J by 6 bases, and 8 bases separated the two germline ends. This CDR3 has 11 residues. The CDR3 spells CASSEDSEQYF. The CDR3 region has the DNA TGTGCCAGCAGCGAAGACAGCGAGCAGTACTTC.

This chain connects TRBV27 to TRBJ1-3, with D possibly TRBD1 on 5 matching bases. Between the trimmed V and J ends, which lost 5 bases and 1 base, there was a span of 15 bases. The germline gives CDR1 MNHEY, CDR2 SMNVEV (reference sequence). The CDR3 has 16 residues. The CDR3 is CASSRDPGLSGNTIYF. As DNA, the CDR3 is TGTGCCAGCAGTAGAGATCCAGGGTTATCTGGAAACACCATATATTTT.

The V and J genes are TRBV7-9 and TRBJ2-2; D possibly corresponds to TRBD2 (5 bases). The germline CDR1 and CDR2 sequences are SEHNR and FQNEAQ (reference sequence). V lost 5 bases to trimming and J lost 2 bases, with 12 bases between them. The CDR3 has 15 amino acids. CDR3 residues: CASSAGLTNTGELFF. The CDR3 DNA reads TGTGCCAGCAGCGCTGGACTTACTAACACCGGGGAGCTGTTTTTT.

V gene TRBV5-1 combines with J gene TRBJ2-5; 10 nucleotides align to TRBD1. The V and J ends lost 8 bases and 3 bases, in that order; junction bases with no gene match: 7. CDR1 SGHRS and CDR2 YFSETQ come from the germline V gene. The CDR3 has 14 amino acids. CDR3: CASCSGTGEETQYF. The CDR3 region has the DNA TGCGCCAGTTGTTCCGGGACAGGGGAAGAGACCCAGTACTTC.

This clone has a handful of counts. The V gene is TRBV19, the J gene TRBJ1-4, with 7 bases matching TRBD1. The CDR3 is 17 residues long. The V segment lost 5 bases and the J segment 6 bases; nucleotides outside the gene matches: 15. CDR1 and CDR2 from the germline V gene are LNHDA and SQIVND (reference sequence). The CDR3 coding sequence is TGTGCCAGTAGTGTCCCCCCCGACAGGGCTGATTATGAAAAACTGTTTTTT. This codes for CASSVPPDRADYEKLFF.

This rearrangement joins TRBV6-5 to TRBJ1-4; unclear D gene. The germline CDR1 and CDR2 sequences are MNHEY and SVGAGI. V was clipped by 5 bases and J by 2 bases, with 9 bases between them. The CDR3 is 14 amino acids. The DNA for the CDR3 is TGTGCCAGCAGTACATACAGTACTAATGAAAAACTGTTTTTT. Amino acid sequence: CASSTYSTNEKLFF.